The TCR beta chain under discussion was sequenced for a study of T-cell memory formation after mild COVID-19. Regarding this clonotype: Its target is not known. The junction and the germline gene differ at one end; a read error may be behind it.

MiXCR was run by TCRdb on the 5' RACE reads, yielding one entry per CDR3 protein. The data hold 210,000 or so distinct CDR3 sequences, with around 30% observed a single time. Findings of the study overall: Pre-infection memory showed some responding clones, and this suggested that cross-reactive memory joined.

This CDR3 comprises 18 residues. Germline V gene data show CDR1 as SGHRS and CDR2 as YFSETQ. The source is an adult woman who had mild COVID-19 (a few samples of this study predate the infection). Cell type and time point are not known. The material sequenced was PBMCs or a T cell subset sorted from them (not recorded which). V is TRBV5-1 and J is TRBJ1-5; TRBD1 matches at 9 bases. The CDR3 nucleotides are TGCGCCAGCAGCTTGGACCCCACGCGGGACAGGGCACGGCAGCCCCATCATTTT. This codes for CASSLDPTRDRARQPHHF.